This is a list of T cell receptor beta chains from one sample in a study of blood T cells in healthy people across ages. MiXCR, run by TCRdb on the 5' RACE reads, gives a single entry per CDR3 protein. The sample shows about 640,000 distinct CDR3 sequences, roughly 58% of them seen only once. Sequenced input: blood. These receptors were obtained from a man aged 60-69 years in good health. The conserved cysteine and the conserved F or W are not part of the CDR3 here. Fields, in order: V gene, J gene, CDR3 length, CDR3 protein.

V gene: TRBV10-3; J gene: TRBJ2-7; CDR3 length: 14; CDR3 protein: AISDLEGQGVYEQY
V gene: TRBV15; J gene: TRBJ1-2; CDR3 length: 16; CDR3 protein: ATSPAGAGSVAKEGYT
V gene: TRBV11-2; J gene: TRBJ2-1; CDR3 length: 12; CDR3 protein: ASSPAWGGDEQF
V gene: TRBV29-1; J gene: TRBJ2-1; CDR3 length: 10; CDR3 protein: SVPEGGGEQF
V gene: TRBV2; J gene: TRBJ1-4; CDR3 length: 12; CDR3 protein: ASNRGLANEKLF
V gene: TRBV5-4; J gene: TRBJ2-5; CDR3 length: 11; CDR3 protein: ASSLDQGETQY
V gene: TRBV4-1; J gene: .; CDR3 length: 12; CDR3 protein: ASSQGSWAREQY
V gene: TRBV4-1; J gene: TRBJ2-5; CDR3 length: 15; CDR3 protein: ASSQWIRAGRRETQY
V gene: TRBV7-8; J gene: TRBJ2-3; CDR3 length: 16; CDR3 protein: ASSLDSGVSYSTDTQY
V gene: TRBV12-3/TRBV12-4; J gene: TRBJ2-5; CDR3 length: 12; CDR3 protein: ASSPGLPKETQY
V gene: TRBV3-1; J gene: TRBJ1-6; CDR3 length: 15; CDR3 protein: ASSQDRGHGWKSPLH
V gene: TRBV10-3; J gene: TRBJ1-1; CDR3 length: 12; CDR3 protein: AISDRQGGGEAF
V gene: TRBV5-1; J gene: TRBJ2-1; CDR3 length: 8; CDR3 protein: ARNPREQF
V gene: TRBV7-2; J gene: TRBJ1-1; CDR3 length: 11; CDR3 protein: ASSFGRNTEAF
V gene: TRBV11-2; J gene: TRBJ2-5; CDR3 length: 13; CDR3 protein: ASSSWTGPQETQY
V gene: TRBV12-3/TRBV12-4; J gene: TRBJ2-1; CDR3 length: 12; CDR3 protein: ASSDERSSNEQF
V gene: TRBV2; J gene: TRBJ2-1; CDR3 length: 13; CDR3 protein: ASSEGLAIYNEQF
V gene: TRBV7-2; J gene: TRBJ2-1; CDR3 length: 13; CDR3 protein: ASSSGASNYNEQF
V gene: TRBV24-1; J gene: TRBJ2-3; CDR3 length: 11; CDR3 protein: ATSEPGRDTQY
V gene: TRBV20-1; J gene: TRBJ2-3; CDR3 length: 12; CDR3 protein: SARKGGGTDTQY
V gene: TRBV11-2; J gene: TRBJ2-1; CDR3 length: 11; CDR3 protein: ASGDASYNEQF
V gene: TRBV7-2; J gene: TRBJ2-6; CDR3 length: 15; CDR3 protein: ASSFPRQGPGANVLT
V gene: TRBV20-1; J gene: TRBJ1-2; CDR3 length: 13; CDR3 protein: SARVSFLANYGYT
V gene: TRBV12-3/TRBV12-4; J gene: TRBJ2-3; CDR3 length: 12; CDR3 protein: ASSIPPSTDTQY
V gene: TRBV25-1; J gene: TRBJ2-7; CDR3 length: 12; CDR3 protein: ASSEQGAVYEQY
V gene: TRBV9; J gene: TRBJ2-3; CDR3 length: 14; CDR3 protein: ASSVEGGGAADTQY
V gene: TRBV7-6; J gene: TRBJ2-5; CDR3 length: 12; CDR3 protein: ASSPAAGQETQY
V gene: TRBV20-1; J gene: TRBJ1-4; CDR3 length: 11; CDR3 protein: STGRGINEKLF
V gene: TRBV3-1; J gene: TRBJ2-7; CDR3 length: 9; CDR3 protein: ASSKLYEQY